This entry describes one T cell receptor (beta chain). The germline V and J ends were trimmed by 6 bases and 6 bases, with 19 bases remaining between them. CDR1 and CDR2 from the germline V gene are SGHRS and YFSETQ. The CDR3 runs to 15 residues. The source of the sample is a study of control samples from healthy donors and cancer patients. Profiled with immunoSEQ multiplex PCR; TCRdb holds only in-frame clones, not every one. The sample lists approximately 170,000 clones, just over 90% occurring once. The receptor's source is a man between 25 and 39 years old in good health. The chain has TRBV5-1 and TRBJ2-1, with a possible D match to TRBD1 (6 bases). Sequenced input: blood. CDR3 loop: CASTHRGNPVNEQFF. The DNA for the CDR3 is TGCGCCAGCACTCATAGGGGGAATCCTGTCAATGAGCAGTTCTTC.